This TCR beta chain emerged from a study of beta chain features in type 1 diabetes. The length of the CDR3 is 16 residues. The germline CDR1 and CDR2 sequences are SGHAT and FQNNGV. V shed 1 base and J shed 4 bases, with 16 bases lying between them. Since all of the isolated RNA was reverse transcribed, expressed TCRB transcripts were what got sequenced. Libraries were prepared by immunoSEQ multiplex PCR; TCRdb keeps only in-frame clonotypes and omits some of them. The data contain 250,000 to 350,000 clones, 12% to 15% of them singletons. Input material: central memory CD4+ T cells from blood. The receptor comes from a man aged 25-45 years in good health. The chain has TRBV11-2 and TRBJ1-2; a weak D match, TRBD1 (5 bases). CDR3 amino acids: CASSLGGQRGGYGYTF. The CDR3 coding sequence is TGTGCCAGCAGCTTAGGGGGCCAAAGGGGCGGCTATGGCTACACCTTC.